This TCR beta chain came from a study of PD-1 blockade in mismatch repair-deficient tumors. Study-wide background: Patients had around 12 mismatch repair-deficient cancer types, all previously treated and progressing. Study results and caveats: Rapid post-treatment expansion, then contraction, generally preceding radiologic response, marked tumor-resident clones.

The CDR3 totals 16 residues. Trimming took 5 bases from V and 3 from J; bases not matched to a gene: 11. Germline CDR1 SGHRS, CDR2 YFSETQ. All patients were mismatch repair deficient, assessed by either PCR or immunohistochemistry. TCR sequencing covered three patients who responded to pembrolizumab. Data came from immunoSEQ multiplex PCR; TCRdb stores just in-frame clones and leaves some out. Of some 16,000 clones listed, approximately 87% are singletons. This clone was counted between two and nine times. Antigen unknown. This chain links TRBV5-1 with TRBJ1-2; TRBD1 matches 9 bases. The receptor was derived from an adult with mismatch repair-deficient cancer. The source was PBMCs, collected about 23 weeks after starting pembrolizumab. CDR3 sequence (DNA): TGCGCCAGCAGTTTGACTGGGACAGGGTGGGACTATGGCTACACCTTC. Translation: CASSLTGTGWDYGYTF.